The text below deals with one T cell receptor (beta chain). This entry comes from a study of control samples from healthy donors and cancer patients. CDR3 length: 17 amino acids. Germline V gives CDR1 SEHNR, CDR2 FQNEAQ (reference sequence). V lost 3 bases to trimming and J lost 6 bases; unmatched junction nucleotides: 12. The data were produced by immunoSEQ multiplex PCR, yet TCRdb's version contains in-frame clones alone and is incomplete. The sample includes about 40,000 clones, 90% to 95% of them seen just once. The chain employs TRBV7-9 and TRBJ2-7, with 12 bases fitting TRBD1. This TCR was sampled from a woman in her forties or fifties in good health. Sequencing input: blood. CDR3 region: CASSLRRPGQGAAEQYF. The CDR3 region has the DNA TGTGCCAGCAGCTTGCGGAGACCGGGACAGGGGGCGGCCGAGCAGTACTTC.